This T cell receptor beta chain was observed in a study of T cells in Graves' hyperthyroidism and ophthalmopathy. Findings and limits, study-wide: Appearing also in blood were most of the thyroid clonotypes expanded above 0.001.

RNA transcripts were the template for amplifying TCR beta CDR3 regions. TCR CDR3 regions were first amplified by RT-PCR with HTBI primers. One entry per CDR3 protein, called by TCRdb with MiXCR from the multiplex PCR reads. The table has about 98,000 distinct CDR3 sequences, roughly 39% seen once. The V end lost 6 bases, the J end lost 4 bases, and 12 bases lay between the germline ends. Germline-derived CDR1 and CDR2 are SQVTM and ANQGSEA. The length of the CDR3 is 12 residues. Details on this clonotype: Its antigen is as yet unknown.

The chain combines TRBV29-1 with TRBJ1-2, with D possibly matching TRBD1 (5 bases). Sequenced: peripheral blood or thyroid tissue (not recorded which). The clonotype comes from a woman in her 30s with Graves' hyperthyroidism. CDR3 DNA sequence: TGCAGCGTGGCAGGGTACGGCTATGGCTACACCTTC. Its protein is CSVAGYGYGYTF.